This passage covers 22 T cell receptor beta chains from one sample sequenced in a study of T cells after posttransplantation cyclophosphamide. TCRdb's copy holds only in-frame clones and misses some; the assay was immunoSEQ multiplex PCR. The sample includes tens of thousands of clones, none of them occurring once. The specimen sequenced was PBMCs. The receptors were gathered from a man aged 40-50 years in good health, CMV-negative, and a related stem cell transplant donor.

This clone was observed many times. The rearrangement uses TRBV5-1 and TRBJ1-1; 9 positions agree with TRBD1. The CDR3 consists of 13 residues. Germline-derived CDR1 and CDR2 are SGHRS and YFSETQ. V was clipped by 4 bases and J by 8 bases; unmatched bases: 6. The CDR3 DNA reads as TGCGCCAGCAGCGGTGACAGGGGGGTAGAAGCTTTCTTT. Its translation: CASSGDRGVEAFF.

This clone showed up just a few times. The chain is built from TRBV5-4 and TRBJ2-7, with TRBD1 identical over 7 bases. Losses at the gene ends were 1 base for V and 5 bases for J; bases not matched to a gene: 3. CDR1 and CDR2 from the germline V gene are SGHNT and YYREEE (reference sequence). This CDR3 has 13 residues. The CDR3 here is CASSLLTGDEQYF. The CDR3 DNA reads TGTGCCAGCAGCTTGCTAACAGGGGACGAGCAGTACTTC.

The sample holds many counts of this clone. The J gene is TRBJ2-7, the V gene TRBV15; weak D call: TRBD1 (5 bases). CDR3 length: 13 amino acids. Trimming stripped 3 bases from V and 3 bases from J, with 9 bases between. Germline V lookup: CDR1 LNHNV, CDR2 YYDKDF (reference sequence). As DNA, the CDR3 is TGTGCCACCAGCAGGTGGGGCAGCTACGAGCAGTACGTC. Translating gives CATSRWGSYEQYV.

In this sample, this clone turned up many times. The chain employs TRBV4-1 and TRBJ2-4; maybe TRBD2 (6 bases). CDR1 and CDR2 from the germline V gene are MGHRA and YSYEKL. The V end was cut by 1 base, the J end by 8 bases, with 15 bases between. This CDR3 has 15 amino acids. The CDR3 bases are TGCGCCAGCAGCCAAGTTTTAGGAGGGCGCGACATTCAGTACTTC. Amino acid sequence: CASSQVLGGRDIQYF.

In this sample, this clone turned up many times. The chain carries TRBV15 and TRBJ2-5, with a tentative D call TRBD2 (5 bases). V gave up 3 bases and J gave up 3 bases, with 14 bases separating them. Germline V lookup: CDR1 LNHNV, CDR2 YYDKDF (reference sequence). This CDR3 comprises 15 residues. The CDR3 sequence is CATSSQAAHEETQYF. The DNA of the CDR3 is TGTGCCACCAGCAGCCAAGCGGCTCACGAAGAGACCCAGTACTTC.

This clone was seen many times. The chain combines TRBV18 with TRBJ2-5, with TRBD1 matching 8 bases. Looked up from germline, CDR1 is KGHSH and CDR2 is LQKENI. The CDR3 extends over 14 amino acids. The J segment lost 3 bases and the V segment lost 8 bases, leaving 8 bases of the junction unmatched. In DNA, the CDR3 is TGTGCCAGCCCCAGGGGGCGTAGGGAAGAGACCCAGTACTTC. It yields the protein CASPRGRREETQYF. Full variable domain (rest looked up from reference TRBV18 and TRBJ2-5): NAGVMQNPRHLVRRRGQEARLRCSPMKGHSHVYWYRQLPEEGLKFMVYLQKENIIDESGMPKERFSAEFPKEGPSILRIQQVVRGDSAAYFCASPRGRREETQYFGPGTRLLVL.

This clone has ten or more counts. The chain recombines TRBV12-5 with TRBJ2-1, with 8 bases aligning to TRBD2. V was pared by 6 bases and J by 10 bases, with 2 bases of the junction left unmatched. CDR1 is LGHNT, CDR2 FRNRAP, per germline. The CDR3 sequence is 11 residues long. Here the CDR3 reads CASGRLAEQFF. The CDR3 DNA reads as TGTGCTAGTGGCCGACTAGCGGAGCAGTTCTTC.

The rearrangement uses TRBV27 and TRBJ1-4; tentatively, D is TRBD1 (5 bases). V dropped 0 bases and J dropped 5 bases, with 13 bases sitting between them. CDR3 length equals 16 residues. Germline V lookup: CDR1 MNHEY, CDR2 SMNVEV (reference sequence). The CDR3 protein is CASSLSHRLENEKLFF. CDR3 coding DNA: TGTGCCAGCAGTTTATCCCACAGGTTAGAGAATGAAAAACTGTTTTTT.

This clone was seen many times. The chain carries TRBV19 and TRBJ1-2, with a tentative D call TRBD1 (5 bases). CDR1 is LNHDA, CDR2 SQIVND, per germline (reference sequence). Trimming took off 6 bases at V and 4 bases at J, with 15 bases between the two ends. The CDR3 consists of 14 residues. In DNA, the CDR3 is TGTGCCAGTAGGCATAGAGAGGGACTCTATGGCTACACCTTC. Translation gives CASRHREGLYGYTF.

The sample holds a few counts of this clone. Additional DNA sequences in this sample encode the identical CDR3. The V and J genes are TRBV18 and TRBJ2-3, with 8 bases that match TRBD2. V lost 3 bases, J lost 2 bases, and 1 base stayed unmatched. From germline, CDR1 is KGHSH and CDR2 LQKENI. The CDR3 is 14 amino acids. In DNA form, the CDR3 reads TGTGCCAGCTCACCCGGACTAGCCACAGATACGCAGTATTTT. Its translation: CASSPGLATDTQYF. Looking up the rest from reference TRBV18 and TRBJ2-3 gives the full variable domain: NAGVMQNPRHLVRRRGQEARLRCSPMKGHSHVYWYRQLPEEGLKFMVYLQKENIIDESGMPKERFSAEFPKEGPSILRIQQVVRGDSAAYFCASSPGLATDTQYFGPGTRLTVL.

This clone was recorded many times. The rearrangement joins TRBV10-1 to TRBJ2-3, with 11 positions matching TRBD2. V was clipped by 8 bases and J by 7 bases; unmatched bases: 8. The germline V gene has CDR1 WNHNN and CDR2 SYGVQD (reference sequence). The CDR3 runs 14 residues. The CDR3 loop is CASGTSGGGNTQYF. In DNA form, the CDR3 reads TGCGCCAGCGGAACTAGCGGGGGTGGTAATACGCAGTATTTT.

This clone was picked up a small number of times. The rearrangement joins TRBV18 to TRBJ2-7; tentatively, D is TRBD1 (5 bases). Germline lookup yields CDR1 KGHSH and CDR2 LQKENI. The CDR3 has 11 amino acids. Trimming stripped 5 bases from V and 6 bases from J, with 8 bases between. The CDR3 sequence is CASSTQGEQYF. DNA for the CDR3: TGTGCCAGCTCAACCCAGGGCGAGCAGTACTTC.

There are many counts of this clone. This sequence joins TRBV7-6 and TRBJ1-2; TRBD1 is a possible D gene (6 bases). Germline CDR1 is SGHVS and CDR2 is FNYEAQ. This CDR3 is built from 17 residues. V was pared by 5 bases and J by 5 bases, with 24 bases between. The CDR3 bases are TGTGCCAGCAGCCCCGGCGGGAGGGGGACCACACATTATGGCTACACCTTC. It yields the protein CASSPGGRGTTHYGYTF.

This clone was counted ten times or more. The V gene is TRBV10-1, the J gene TRBJ2-7; D remains unclear. The germline V gene encodes CDR1 WNHNN and CDR2 SYGVQD (reference sequence). This CDR3 is 15 amino acids long. V lost 1 base and J 2 bases, leaving 12 bases between the germline ends. The CDR3 reads CASSEFVRNTYEQYF. The CDR3 region has the DNA TGCGCCAGCAGTGAGTTTGTCAGAAACACCTACGAGCAGTACTTC.

This clone has at least ten counts. V and J are TRBV5-6 and TRBJ2-1; TRBD1 aligns across 7 bases. The CDR3 covers 13 residues. V gave up 4 bases and J gave up 9 bases; unmatched junction bases: 7. Germline CDR1 is SGHDT and CDR2 is YYEEEE. The CDR3 spells CASSNDRVAEQFF. The CDR3 DNA is TGTGCCAGCAGCAATGACAGGGTTGCTGAGCAGTTCTTC.

This clone was counted many times. This sequence joins TRBV7-9 and TRBJ2-7, with 8 positions matching TRBD1. This CDR3 comprises 14 residues. CDR1 SEHNR and CDR2 FQNEAQ come from the germline V gene (reference sequence). V shed 5 bases, J shed 5 bases, and the junction held 8 bases outside the gene matches. The CDR3 DNA sequence: TGTGCCAGCAGCCGAGGACAGGGTAGCAACGAGCAGTACTTC. It yields the protein CASSRGQGSNEQYF.

This clone has at least ten counts. The gene calls are TRBV5-5 and TRBJ1-1; D is undetermined. CDR3 length: 13 residues. Trimming stripped 4 bases from V and 0 bases from J, with 7 bases between. CDR1 and CDR2 from the germline V gene are SGHKS and YYEKEE (reference sequence). CDR3 amino acids: CASSGLVNTEAFF. As DNA, the CDR3 is TGTGCCAGCAGCGGACTCGTGAACACTGAAGCTTTCTTT.

This clone showed up many times. The gene calls are TRBV6-5 and TRBJ1-1, with 10 bases identical to TRBD1. V shed 4 bases, J shed 3 bases, and the junction held 8 bases outside the gene matches. The CDR3 is made up of 16 amino acids. In germline, CDR1 is MNHEY, CDR2 SVGAGI. The CDR3 loop is CASSLQTGTGDTEAFF. The CDR3 region has the DNA TGTGCCAGCAGTTTGCAGACCGGGACAGGGGACACTGAAGCTTTCTTT.

This clone was found many times. This chain connects TRBV5-1 to TRBJ2-1, with 8 bases fitting TRBD1. Germline-derived CDR1 and CDR2 are SGHRS and YFSETQ. The length of the CDR3 is 14 residues. With V trimmed by 2 bases and J by 8 bases, 6 bases remained unmatched. The CDR3 nucleotides read TGCGCCAGCAGCTTCTTGCAGGGGGCCGATGAGCAGTTCTTC. Translation: CASSFLQGADEQFF.

This clone was counted ten times or more. J is TRBJ2-3 and V is TRBV5-1; weak D call: TRBD2 (6 bases). The CDR3 totals 15 residues. Trimming shortened V by 2 bases and J by 3 bases, and 13 bases separated the two germline ends. Germline lookup yields CDR1 SGHRS and CDR2 YFSETQ. The CDR3 sequence is CASSFGGVITDTQYF. As DNA, the CDR3 is TGCGCCAGCAGCTTCGGGGGTGTAATTACAGATACGCAGTATTTT.

This clone has at least ten counts. The chain is built from TRBV6-1 and TRBJ2-7, with TRBD1 matching over 8 bases. After removal of 8 bases from V and 1 base from J, the junction contained 10 bases not matched to a gene. The CDR3 contains 15 residues. From germline, CDR1 is MNHNS and CDR2 SASEGT. CDR3 bases: TGTGCCAGCTCAACAGCGACAGGGGCGTCCTACGAGCAGTACTTC. This sequence encodes CASSTATGASYEQYF.

This clone has more than one count but fewer than ten. This chain joins TRBV27 and TRBJ2-5; D might be TRBD1 (6 bases). The J call is doubtful: the DNA matches TRBJ2-7 better. Germline values: CDR1 MNHEY, CDR2 SMNVEV (reference sequence). The CDR3 runs to 16 residues. The CDR3 DNA reads as TGTGCCAGCAGTTTAGGATCTAGGACAGATACCTACGAGCAGTACTTC. Translation gives CASSLGSRTDTYEQYF.